What follows are 25 T cell receptor beta chains derived from one specimen sequenced in a study of blood T cell repertoires in COVID-19. Clones were sequenced by immunoSEQ multiplex PCR, and TCRdb holds only the in-frame ones, with some missing. Of around 250,000 clones in the sample, approximately 81% were seen once. Sample: peripheral blood. Source of these receptors: a woman aged 18-29 years with acute or convalescent COVID-19.

The chain uses TRBV10-1 and TRBJ1-4; TRBD1 matches at 8 bases. Germline lookup yields CDR1 WNHNN and CDR2 SYGVQD (reference sequence). V lost 5 bases, J lost 8 bases, and 7 bases stayed unmatched. This CDR3 comprises 14 residues. CDR3 amino acids: CASSLTGDLEKLFF. In DNA, the CDR3 is TGCGCCAGCAGTCTGACAGGGGATCTCGAAAAACTGTTTTTT.

This clone was seen a handful of times. The V call is TRBV28, the J call TRBJ1-2; TRBD1 is a possible D gene (5 bases). This CDR3 spans 18 amino acids. Deletions cut 1 base from V and 4 bases from J, with 22 bases between. Germline V lookup: CDR1 MDHEN, CDR2 SYDVKM. The CDR3 DNA sequence: TGTGCCAGCAGTTTATCGGGTGAGGCGGACACATACAGCTATGGCTACACCTTC. Translated: CASSLSGEADTYSYGYTF.

The CDR3 is CASSPETGGSGNTIYF. In DNA, the CDR3 is TGTGCCAGCAGCCCTGAGACAGGGGGCTCTGGAAACACCATATATTTT. The chain links TRBV7-2 to TRBJ1-3, with 9 bases matching TRBD1. The germline V gene has CDR1 SGHTA and CDR2 FQGNSA. The CDR3 extends over 16 amino acids. V dropped 5 bases and J dropped 0; count of bases not matched to a gene: 5.

V usage is TRBV18 and J usage is TRBJ2-7; TRBD1 matches at 8 bases. V was clipped by 3 bases and J by 2 bases; unmatched bases: 9. CDR3 length: 16 residues. Germline V gene lookup returns CDR1 KGHSH and CDR2 LQKENI. This CDR3 reads CASSPPGQGETYEQYF. CDR3 DNA: TGTGCCAGCTCACCCCCCGGACAGGGCGAAACCTACGAGCAGTACTTC. The whole variable domain, filled in from reference TRBV18 and TRBJ2-7, reads NAGVMQNPRHLVRRRGQEARLRCSPMKGHSHVYWYRQLPEEGLKFMVYLQKENIIDESGMPKERFSAEFPKEGPSILRIQQVVRGDSAAYFCASSPPGQGETYEQYFGPGTRLTVT.

The gene calls are TRBV19 and TRBJ2-7; 12 bases fit TRBD2. V lost 1 base and J lost 6; bases outside the gene matches: 4. The CDR3 runs to 15 residues. Per the germline V gene, CDR1 is LNHDA and CDR2 is SQIVND (reference sequence). CDR3 coding DNA: TGTGCCAGTAGTATAGGACTAGCGGGAGTTTCCGAGCAGTACTTC. It specifies CASSIGLAGVSEQYF.

This clone was detected once. The genes are TRBV3-1 (or the pseudogene TRBV3-2) and TRBJ1-1, with 7 positions matching TRBD1. CDR1 and CDR2 (germline): LGHDT, YNNKEL (reference sequence). This CDR3 has 14 amino acids. The J segment lost 7 bases and the V segment lost 1 base, leaving 6 bases of the junction unmatched. DNA of the CDR3: TGTGCCAGCAGCCAAGCCGAGGGGGCGGGTGAAGCTTTCTTT. This sequence encodes CASSQAEGAGEAFF.

This sequence joins TRBV6-5 and TRBJ2-5; 11 nucleotides align to TRBD2. Germline loops: CDR1 MNHEY, CDR2 SVGAGI. V was pared by 7 bases and J by 3 bases, with 7 bases of the junction left unmatched. CDR3 length: 15 residues. CDR3 DNA sequence: TGTGCCAGCATTTTAGCGGGAGGGATGGAAGAGACCCAGTACTTC. Its translation: CASILAGGMEETQYF.

The rearrangement joins TRBV6-2 or TRBV6-3 to TRBJ2-7; D unresolved. The CDR3 sequence is 13 residues long. Germline V CDR1 and CDR2: MNHEY, SVGEGT. The V and J ends lost 2 bases and 4 bases respectively, with 9 bases between them. This CDR3 reads CASSYEWRYEQYF. CDR3 DNA sequence: TGTGCCAGCAGTTACGAGTGGAGATACGAGCAGTACTTC.

The chain has TRBV2 and TRBJ1-4; 8 bases map to TRBD1. CDR1 and CDR2 (germline): SNHLY, FYNNEI. V lost 7 bases and J lost 0; bases outside the gene matches: 7. This CDR3 comprises 16 residues. CDR3: CASMRPTGATNEKLFF. The CDR3 DNA reads as TGTGCCAGCATGAGGCCGACAGGGGCAACTAATGAAAAACTGTTTTTT.

The chain couples TRBV2 to TRBJ2-3; 7 nucleotides line up with TRBD1. J gave up 4 bases and V 6 bases, and 13 bases lay outside the gene matches. CDR3 length equals 16 residues. Germline V gives CDR1 SNHLY, CDR2 FYNNEI. The CDR3 loop reads CASRTGTPTGPDTQYF. As DNA, the CDR3 is TGTGCCAGCAGAACCGGGACCCCGACAGGGCCAGATACGCAGTATTTT.

V gene TRBV19 combines with J gene TRBJ2-2, with D perhaps matching TRBD2 (5 bases). Germline V gene sequence: CDR1 LNHDA, CDR2 SQIVND (reference sequence). The CDR3 extends over 14 amino acids. Trimming pared 6 bases from V and 0 bases from J, leaving 8 bases between. CDR3 DNA: TGTGCCAGTAGCGACTACCCGAACACCGGGGAGCTGTTTTTT. Translation gives CASSDYPNTGELFF. Full variable domain (rest looked up from reference TRBV19 and TRBJ2-2): DGGITQSPKYLFRKEGQNVTLSCEQNLNHDAMYWYRQDPGQGLRLIYYSQIVNDFQKGDIAEGYSVSREKKESFPLTVTSAQKNPTAFYLCASSDYPNTGELFFGEGSRLTVL.

The gene calls are TRBV4-2 and TRBJ2-7, with D perhaps TRBD2 (6 bases). V gave up 0 bases and J gave up 2 bases, with 14 bases separating them. Germline V gene lookup returns CDR1 LGHNA and CDR2 YNFKEQ. The CDR3 is 16 residues long. The chain's CDR3 is CASSQDGNSGTYEQYF. The CDR3 region has the DNA TGTGCCAGCAGCCAAGATGGGAATAGCGGAACCTACGAGCAGTACTTC.

This rearrangement joins TRBV3-1 (or the pseudogene TRBV3-2) to TRBJ1-1, with D hard to call. Germline assignment: CDR1 LGHDT and CDR2 YNNKEL (reference sequence). The CDR3 sequence is 14 residues long. The V gene lost 1 base and the J gene lost 0 bases, with 6 bases spanning the gap. The CDR3 region has the DNA TGTGCCAGCAGCCAAGGAGGAGTGAACACTGAAGCTTTCTTT. It specifies CASSQGGVNTEAFF.

V usage is TRBV18 and J usage is TRBJ2-7; TRBD1 agrees at 8 bases. CDR3 length: 18 residues. Unmatched junction bases numbered 16, after V lost 0 bases and J lost 6 bases. Looked up from germline, CDR1 is KGHSH and CDR2 is LQKENI. Here the CDR3 reads CASSPPDFSKDREIEQYF. CDR3 DNA: TGTGCCAGCTCACCACCTGATTTCTCCAAGGACAGGGAGATCGAGCAGTACTTC.

The V and J genes are TRBV12-2 and TRBJ1-2; the D segment call TRBD1 is taken from the table without a DNA check. TRBV12-2 constitutes a pseudogene. The CDR3 is made up of 14 amino acids. In nucleotides, the CDR3 is TGTGCAAGTCGCTCGGACAGAAACACCTATGGCTACACCTTC. Protein product: CASRSDRNTYGYTF.

V gene TRBV9 combines with J gene TRBJ2-1, with D possibly matching TRBD1 (6 bases). Germline V gives CDR1 SGDLS, CDR2 YYNGEE. The V gene lost 0 bases and the J gene lost 6 bases, with 13 bases spanning the gap. The CDR3 is 15 amino acids. For the CDR3, the DNA is TGTGCCAGCAGCGTAGGGACAGTTGTTGGCAATGAGCAGTTCTTC. It codes for CASSVGTVVGNEQFF.

The table lists this clone with a few counts. The chain uses TRBV6-1 and TRBJ1-6; D gene uncertain. This CDR3 contains 16 residues. Germline V gives CDR1 MNHNS, CDR2 SASEGT. Trimming pared 4 bases from V and 9 bases from J, leaving 19 bases between. CDR3 in DNA: TGTGCCAGCAGTGTGTACGGGAGCCCCGCCGGTTCACCCCTCCACTTT. Its translation is CASSVYGSPAGSPLHF.

Written as DNA, the CDR3 is TGCGCCAGCAGCTTGGTGTCTGGCAGTATCCGCGAGCAGTACTTC. It translates to CASSLVSGSIREQYF. The V call is TRBV5-1, the J call TRBJ2-7; D not certain. The V end was cut by 0 bases, the J end by 6 bases, with 16 bases between. Germline V CDR1 and CDR2: SGHRS, YFSETQ. The CDR3 sequence is 15 residues long.

The rearrangement joins TRBV27 to TRBJ1-2, with 7 bases aligning to TRBD1. Germline lookup yields CDR1 MNHEY and CDR2 SMNVEV (reference sequence). CDR3 length: 14 residues. J lost 6 bases, V lost 7 bases, and 11 bases had no gene match. The chain's CDR3 is CASTSGGNPHGYTF. CDR3 DNA sequence: TGTGCCAGCACCTCAGGGGGGAATCCCCATGGCTACACCTTC.

This sequence joins TRBV10-1 and TRBJ1-1, with 7 bases lining up with TRBD1. J lost 2 bases, V lost 0 bases, and 6 bases had no gene match. The CDR3 runs to 16 residues. The germline gives CDR1 WNHNN, CDR2 SYGVQD (reference sequence). CDR3 nucleotide sequence: TGCGCCAGCAGTGAGTCGACAGGGATGGGAAACACTGAAGCTTTCTTT. Translation: CASSESTGMGNTEAFF.

The V call is TRBV10-1, the J call TRBJ2-3; 10 bases fit TRBD2. With V trimmed by 8 bases and J by 2 bases, 4 bases remained unmatched. From germline, CDR1 is WNHNN and CDR2 SYGVQD (reference sequence). The CDR3 contains 14 residues. The DNA for the CDR3 is TGCGCCAGCCCACTAGCGGGATCCACAGATACGCAGTATTTT. Its translation: CASPLAGSTDTQYF.

The chain recombines TRBV6-5 with TRBJ1-2, with TRBD1 matching over 8 bases. The germline gives CDR1 MNHEY, CDR2 SVGAGI. The CDR3 is made up of 13 amino acids. Losses at the gene ends were 6 bases for V and 5 bases for J; bases not matched to a gene: 5. The chain's CDR3 is CASSQGARYGYTF. The CDR3 bases are TGTGCCAGCAGCCAGGGGGCGCGATATGGCTACACCTTC.

The chain carries TRBV15 and TRBJ2-7, with 11 bases aligning to TRBD1. J gave up 4 bases and V 1 base, and 3 bases lay outside the gene matches. Germline CDR1 and CDR2: LNHNV and YYDKDF (reference sequence). The CDR3 extends over 15 amino acids. The CDR3 coding sequence is TGTGCCACCAGCAGAGGAGGGACAGGGGGTTACGAGCAGTACTTC. This encodes CATSRGGTGGYEQYF.

The chain joins TRBV28 to TRBJ2-7, with D tentatively TRBD2 (5 bases). CDR1 and CDR2 from the germline V gene are MDHEN and SYDVKM. There are 13 residues in the CDR3. Trimming took off 3 bases at V and 4 bases at J, with 10 bases between the two ends. CDR3 region: CASSFDGLYEQYF. The DNA for the CDR3 is TGTGCCAGCAGTTTCGACGGACTTTACGAGCAGTACTTC.

Concerning this clone: Other DNA sequences in this specimen translate into the identical CDR3. The chain links TRBV30 to TRBJ1-2; 9 nucleotides agree with TRBD1. CDR1 GTSNPN and CDR2 SVGIG come from the germline V gene (reference sequence). The V gene end was trimmed by 5 bases and the J gene end by 5 bases; junction bases not matched to a gene: 0. The CDR3 totals 11 residues. CDR3 in amino acids: CAWGQGYGYTF. The CDR3 DNA is TGTGCCTGGGGACAGGGGTATGGCTACACCTTC. The variable domain in full, with the rest retrieved from reference TRBV30 and TRBJ1-2, is SQTIHQWPATLVQPVGSPLSLECTVEGTSNPNLYWYRQAAGRGLQLLFYSVGIGQISSEVPQNLSASRPQDRQFILSSKKLLLSDSGFYLCAWGQGYGYTFGSGTRLTVV.